This entry features one T cell receptor (beta chain) sequence. The assay was immunoSEQ multiplex PCR, and TCRdb's table has in-frame clones only and misses some. The table shows roughly 190,000 clones, with roughly 80% occurring only once. The entry originates in a study of blood T cell repertoires in COVID-19. The CDR3 loop spans 12 amino acids. The V end was cut by 2 bases, the J end by 8 bases, with 6 bases between. In germline, CDR1 is MDHEN, CDR2 SYDVKM. The source is a woman in her 70s with COVID-19, enrolled during active disease. This sequence joins TRBV28 and TRBJ1-4; D not certain. Specimen: peripheral blood. The CDR3 loop is CASSLLEEKLFF. The DNA of the CDR3 is TGTGCCAGCAGTTTACTAGAGGAAAAACTGTTTTTT.